One sample yielded the 32 T cell receptor beta chains listed below, sequenced in a study of T-cell reconstitution after alpha-beta-depleted transplantation in children. The TCRbeta library was prepared with unique molecular identifiers. TCRdb processed the PCR reads anew with MiXCR; each CDR3 protein has one entry. The data contain about 110,000 distinct CDR3 sequences, 10% of them seen just once; the ten biggest clones take up 8%. Source: PBMCs from the stem cell graft donor, taken from the stem cell graft. Receptors originate from a human donor who donated a stem cell graft to a child with acute lymphoblastic leukemia.

This chain links TRBV6-1 with TRBJ1-5; D might be TRBD1 (5 bases). Germline assignment: CDR1 MNHNS and CDR2 SASEGT. The CDR3 extends over 15 amino acids. V lost 7 bases and J lost 3, with 16 bases in between. The CDR3 protein is CASTQGLGDNQPQHF. CDR3 sequence (DNA): TGTGCCAGCACCCAGGGTTTGGGGGACAATCAGCCCCAGCATTTT.

This clonotype was counted at least ten times. The V call is TRBV12-3 or TRBV12-4, the J call TRBJ2-2; 8 bases are shared with TRBD2. The CDR3 runs 17 residues. V shed 3 bases and J 3 bases; nucleotides not matched to a gene: 9. CDR3: CASSFWLAGRDTGELFF. Here the CDR3 DNA reads TGTGCCAGCAGTTTTTGGCTAGCGGGTAGGGACACCGGGGAGCTGTTTTTT.

This clonotype was detected ten times or more. The rearrangement joins TRBV3-1 to TRBJ1-2, with D unresolved. CDR1 and CDR2 (germline): LGHDT, YNNKEL (reference sequence). This CDR3 has 12 amino acids. V lost 1 base, J lost 5 bases, and 5 bases lay in between. The CDR3 protein is CASSQARYGYTF. The DNA of the CDR3 is TGTGCCAGCAGCCAAGCCAGATATGGCTACACCTTC.

At least ten counts were recorded for this clonotype. V is TRBV6-2 or TRBV6-3 and J is TRBJ2-7, with a weak D call TRBD2 (6 bases). Germline CDR1 and CDR2: MNHEY and SVGEGT. This CDR3 contains 14 residues. The V end was cut by 4 bases, the J end by 3 bases, with 13 bases between. CDR3 DNA sequence: TGTGCCAGCAGTTTAGGGACTGTCGACTACGAGCAGTACTTC. Translation: CASSLGTVDYEQYF.

The chain links TRBV4-3 to TRBJ2-7, with 9 bases lining up with TRBD1. CDR1 and CDR2 (germline): LGHNA, YSLEER. The junction had 15 bases not matched to a gene; V was cut back by 0 bases and J by 6 bases. CDR3 length: 18 amino acids. CDR3 in amino acids: CASSQDTPRDRVFFEQYF. CDR3 bases: TGCGCCAGCAGCCAAGATACCCCAAGGGACAGGGTGTTCTTCGAGCAGTACTTC.

In its sample, this clonotype was seen many times. The chain recombines TRBV20-1 with TRBJ2-2, with 16 bases lining up with TRBD2. Germline CDR1 reads DFQATT; CDR2 reads SNEGSKA (reference sequence). V dropped 7 bases and J dropped 7; count of bases not matched to a gene: 6. The CDR3 contains 15 residues. The CDR3 protein is CSVGTSGGAHGELFF. For the CDR3, the DNA is TGCAGTGTCGGGACTAGCGGGGGGGCCCACGGGGAGCTGTTTTTT.

About this clonotype: A clone one base away is much larger, so this may be a read error. J is TRBJ2-2 and V is TRBV30, with D possibly matching TRBD2 (6 bases). Germline V gene data show CDR1 as GTSNPN and CDR2 as SVGIG (reference sequence). V was shortened by 1 base and J by 1 base, with 10 bases between the two germline ends. The CDR3 length is 15 residues. The CDR3, as DNA: TGTGCCTGGAGTGGAGGAGGGGTGAACACCGGGGAGCTGTTTTTT. Protein: CAWSGGGVNTGELFF.

The table lists this clonotype with many counts. The genes are TRBV18 and TRBJ1-4; the D gene is possibly TRBD1 (5 bases). Germline V CDR1 and CDR2: KGHSH, LQKENI. The CDR3 is 13 residues long. The ends were cut back, 4 bases at V and 5 bases at J, with 8 bases in the middle. The chain's CDR3 is CASSRGPNEKLFF. CDR3 sequence (DNA): TGTGCCAGCTCACGGGGACCGAATGAAAAACTGTTTTTT.

The V gene is TRBV18, the J gene TRBJ2-6, with D hard to call. V lost 2 bases and J lost 1, with 15 bases in between. This CDR3 region has 18 residues. Germline V gives CDR1 KGHSH, CDR2 LQKENI. In nucleotides, the CDR3 is TGTGCCAGCTCACCAGGGTCAGTTCGAACTTCTGGGGCCAACGTCCTGACTTTC. Translation gives CASSPGSVRTSGANVLTF.

This clonotype was observed at least ten times. This chain uses TRBV12-3 or TRBV12-4 with TRBJ1-5; the D gene is possibly TRBD1 (6 bases). The V end was cut by 7 bases, the J end by 5 bases, with 15 bases between. This CDR3 contains 14 residues. The CDR3 here is CASTLGGTDQPQHF. The DNA of the CDR3 is TGTGCCAGCACCCTGGGGGGCACCGATCAGCCCCAGCATTTT.

This clonotype was seen many times. V is TRBV7-9 and J is TRBJ2-1; 7 bases fit TRBD2. The V gene end was trimmed by 5 bases and the J gene end by 4 bases; junction bases not matched to a gene: 5. Germline assignment: CDR1 SEHNR and CDR2 FQNEAQ (reference sequence). This CDR3 spans 14 amino acids. CDR3 coding DNA: TGTGCCAGCAGCAGCGGGACCCAGTACAATGAGCAGTTCTTC. This sequence encodes CASSSGTQYNEQFF.

This clonotype was seen only a few times. The V and J genes are TRBV7-6 and TRBJ2-2; 8 nucleotides match TRBD1. Germline V gene lookup returns CDR1 SGHVS and CDR2 FNYEAQ. Trimming at V came to 3 bases and at J to 4 bases, leaving 4 bases not matched to a gene. CDR3 size: 15 residues. The CDR3 bases are TGTGCCAGCAGCTTTGACAGGGGCGGCACCGGGGAGCTGTTTTTT. Its translation: CASSFDRGGTGELFF.

CDR3 bases: TGTGCCAGCAGTTACTCCCCCCGGGACACTTCCTACGAGCAGTACTTC. This gives the protein CASSYSPRDTSYEQYF. The rearrangement joins TRBV6-2 or TRBV6-3 to TRBJ2-7; the D gene is possibly TRBD1 (6 bases). Germline CDR1 MNHEY, CDR2 SVGEGT. The CDR3 sequence is 16 residues long. V was trimmed by 0 bases and J by 1 base, leaving 13 bases between them.

The table lists this clonotype with many counts. The rearrangement joins TRBV6-2 or TRBV6-3 to TRBJ2-1, with unresolved D. Germline V CDR1 and CDR2: MNHEY, SVGEGT. The ends were cut back, 5 bases at V and 8 bases at J, with 7 bases in the middle. The CDR3 extends over 11 amino acids. Written as DNA, the CDR3 is TGTGCCAGCAGTCAGACCGATGAGCAGTTCTTC. It codes for CASSQTDEQFF.

The table lists this clonotype with many counts. V and J are TRBV5-1 and TRBJ2-7, with TRBD1 matching over 9 bases. Germline CDR1 SGHRS, CDR2 YFSETQ. The CDR3 totals 15 residues. Trimming removed 4 bases from V and 7 bases from J; junction bases left unmatched: 12. In DNA form, the CDR3 reads TGCGCCAGCAGCCAAGCCCCGGGACAGGGAAGGGAGCAGTACTTC. This sequence encodes CASSQAPGQGREQYF.

This clonotype came up many times. J is TRBJ2-1 and V is TRBV12-3 or TRBV12-4; 12 bases are a match to TRBD2. J lost 7 bases, V lost 3 bases, and 7 bases had no gene match. This CDR3 has 16 amino acids. The DNA for the CDR3 is TGTGCCAGCAGTTTTCTAGCGGGAGGGCCGCAGAATGAGCAGTTCTTC. Translating gives CASSFLAGGPQNEQFF.

In this sample, this clonotype turned up many times. The V gene is TRBV4-2, the J gene TRBJ2-2; no clear D gene. Trimming removed 2 bases at V and 4 bases at J, with 14 bases between. The CDR3 has 16 residues. Germline V gives CDR1 LGHNA, CDR2 YNFKEQ. The CDR3 coding sequence is TGTGCCAGCAGCCAATACGCGAGCGAGAGCACCGGGGAGCTGTTTTTT. It yields the protein CASSQYASESTGELFF.

Worth noting for this clonotype: This may be a read error: a much more frequent sequence differs by one nucleotide. The chain uses TRBV3-1 and TRBJ2-3, with 7 bases aligning to TRBD2. Germline lookup yields CDR1 LGHDT and CDR2 YNNKEL (reference sequence). J lost 5 bases, V lost 4 bases, and 12 bases had no gene match. This CDR3 is 16 amino acids long. The CDR3 DNA follows: TGTGCCAGCAGCCCACCCGGAGGACTAGGGGAAGATACGCAGTATTTT. It translates to CASSPPGGLGEDTQYF.

Ten or more counts support this clonotype. This chain uses TRBV21-1 with TRBJ2-7; TRBD1, the table's D call, was not compared with the DNA. TRBV21-1 is reported as a pseudogene. This CDR3 is 14 amino acids long. The CDR3 sequence is CASTPGQGAYEQYF. In nucleotides, the CDR3 is TGTGCCAGCACCCCGGGGCAGGGGGCATACGAGCAGTACTTC.

The table lists this clonotype with many counts. This chain connects TRBV30 to TRBJ2-1, with 15 bases fitting TRBD2. The CDR3 contains 14 residues. Germline CDR1 GTSNPN, CDR2 SVGIG (reference sequence). Trimming took 1 base from V and 13 from J; bases not matched to a gene: 5. As DNA, the CDR3 is TGTGCCTGGAGTGAGGGGACTAGCGGGAGGAAACAGTTCTTC. It translates to CAWSEGTSGRKQFF. Full variable domain (outside the CDR3, taken from reference TRBV30 and TRBJ2-1): SQTIHQWPATLVQPVGSPLSLECTVEGTSNPNLYWYRQAAGRGLQLLFYSVGIGQISSEVPQNLSASRPQDRQFILSSKKLLLSDSGFYLCAWSEGTSGRKQFFGPGTRLTVL.

This clonotype was recorded many times. The chain employs TRBV21-1 and TRBJ1-2. TRBV21-1 is marked as a pseudogene. The CDR3 runs to 14 residues. The chain's CDR3 is CASSPSKVNYGYTF. For the CDR3, the DNA is TGTGCCAGCAGCCCGTCGAAGGTGAACTATGGCTACACCTTC.

This rearrangement joins TRBV18 to TRBJ1-5; D is possibly TRBD1 (5 bases). CDR1 KGHSH and CDR2 LQKENI come from the germline V gene. There are 14 residues in the CDR3. Trimming took 2 bases from V and 2 from J, leaving 7 bases between them. The CDR3 DNA sequence: TGTGCCAGCTCACCAGGGGCGGGCAATCAGCCCCAGCATTTT. Residues: CASSPGAGNQPQHF.

This clonotype has at least ten counts. The chain has TRBV6-1 and TRBJ1-5; D ambiguous. This CDR3 region has 14 residues. Germline loops: CDR1 MNHNS, CDR2 SASEGT. Trimming cost V 6 bases and J 0 bases, with 9 bases left between them. The CDR3 loop reads CASRNWHSNQPQHF. In DNA, the CDR3 is TGTGCCAGCAGAAACTGGCATAGCAATCAGCCCCAGCATTTT.

This clonotype came up many times. This CDR3 reads CASSTRQGGFYEQYF. The CDR3 nucleotides are TGTGCCAGCAGTACAAGACAGGGGGGTTTCTACGAGCAGTACTTC. The chain links TRBV28 to TRBJ2-7, with 9 bases aligning to TRBD1. This CDR3 has 15 amino acids. In germline, CDR1 is MDHEN, CDR2 SYDVKM. V dropped 5 bases and J dropped 3; count of bases not matched to a gene: 8.

This clonotype showed up many times. CDR3 in amino acids: CASSSPRAGYNGYTF. In nucleotides, the CDR3 is TGTGCCAGCAGTTCGCCCCGGGCAGGTTATAATGGCTACACCTTC. V gene TRBV27 combines with J gene TRBJ1-2; no clear D gene. Trimming left V 4 bases short and J 6 bases short, with 18 bases between. CDR3 length: 15 residues. Germline values: CDR1 MNHEY, CDR2 SMNVEV (reference sequence).

This clonotype appeared many times. The genes are TRBV5-1 and TRBJ2-4; D might be TRBD1 (7 bases). The CDR3 contains 13 residues. V lost 3 bases and J lost 6, with 10 bases in between. CDR1 and CDR2 (germline): SGHRS, YFSETQ. CDR3 in amino acids: CASSWGDRNIQYF. In DNA, the CDR3 is TGCGCCAGCAGCTGGGGGGACAGAAACATTCAGTACTTC.

This clonotype has at least ten counts. The chain links TRBV14 to TRBJ1-6; D is ambiguous. The length of the CDR3 is 12 residues. Per germline, CDR1 SGHDN and CDR2 FVKESK. Trimming took 3 bases from V and 8 from J, leaving 5 bases between them. CDR3 DNA: TGTGCCAGCAGCCAGTGGGATTCACCCCTCCACTTT. Amino acids: CASSQWDSPLHF.

This clonotype was counted at least ten times. CDR3 sequence: CASSLLSGTTGGSDGYTF. In nucleotides, the CDR3 is TGTGCCAGCAGCTTGCTTAGTGGGACGACAGGGGGCTCGGATGGCTACACCTTC. The chain has TRBV11-1 and TRBJ1-2; 10 bases are a match to TRBD1. The CDR3 length is 18 residues. V lost 3 bases and J lost 6; bases outside the gene matches: 16. Germline V lookup: CDR1 SGHAT, CDR2 FQDESV (reference sequence). Combining the CDR3 with reference TRBV11-1 and TRBJ1-2 gives the whole variable domain EAEVAQSPRYKITEKSQAVAFWCDPISGHATLYWYRQILGQGPELLVQFQDESVVDDSQLPKDRFSAERLKGVDSTLKIQPAELGDSAMYLCASSLLSGTTGGSDGYTFGSGTRLTVV.

This clonotype occurred many times. V is TRBV5-5 and J is TRBJ2-7, with D possibly being TRBD1 (5 bases). Trimming shortened V by 4 bases and J by 1 base, and 9 bases separated the two germline ends. Germline values: CDR1 SGHKS, CDR2 YYEKEE (reference sequence). The CDR3 covers 13 residues. The CDR3 is CASSADSSYEQYF. In nucleotides, the CDR3 is TGTGCCAGCAGCGCCGACAGTTCCTACGAGCAGTACTTC.

Many counts were recorded for this clonotype. The CDR3 nucleotides read TGTGCCAGCAGTTTATACGGGGGCCGGGAAGCTTTCTTT. It encodes CASSLYGGREAFF. The chain is built from TRBV28 and TRBJ1-1, with D perhaps TRBD1 (6 bases). The CDR3 is made up of 13 amino acids. V shed 1 base and J shed 8 bases, with 11 bases lying between them. Per germline, CDR1 MDHEN and CDR2 SYDVKM.

This clonotype was counted ten times or more. CDR3 in amino acids: CASSVGSRASPLHF. DNA for the CDR3: TGTGCCAGCAGCGTAGGGTCCAGGGCTAGTCCCCTCCACTTT. J is TRBJ1-6 and V is TRBV9, with D possibly being TRBD1 (5 bases). V gave up 0 bases and J gave up 13 bases, with 14 bases separating them. Germline assignment: CDR1 SGDLS and CDR2 YYNGEE. The CDR3 runs 14 residues.

This clonotype has more than one count but fewer than ten. The J gene is TRBJ2-5, the V gene TRBV29-1; the D gene is possibly TRBD1 (5 bases). CDR1 SQVTM and CDR2 ANQGSEA come from the germline V gene. V lost 4 bases and J lost 3, with 9 bases in between. There are 12 residues in the CDR3. The CDR3 is CSVGVREETQYF. CDR3 bases: TGCAGCGTTGGAGTCAGGGAAGAGACCCAGTACTTC. Based on the CDR3 plus reference TRBV29-1 and TRBJ2-5, the full variable domain is SAVISQKPSRDICQRGTSLTIQCQVDSQVTMMFWYRQQPGQSLTLIATANQGSEATYESGFVIDKFPISRPNLTFSTLTVSNMSPEDSSIYLCSVGVREETQYFGPGTRLLVL.